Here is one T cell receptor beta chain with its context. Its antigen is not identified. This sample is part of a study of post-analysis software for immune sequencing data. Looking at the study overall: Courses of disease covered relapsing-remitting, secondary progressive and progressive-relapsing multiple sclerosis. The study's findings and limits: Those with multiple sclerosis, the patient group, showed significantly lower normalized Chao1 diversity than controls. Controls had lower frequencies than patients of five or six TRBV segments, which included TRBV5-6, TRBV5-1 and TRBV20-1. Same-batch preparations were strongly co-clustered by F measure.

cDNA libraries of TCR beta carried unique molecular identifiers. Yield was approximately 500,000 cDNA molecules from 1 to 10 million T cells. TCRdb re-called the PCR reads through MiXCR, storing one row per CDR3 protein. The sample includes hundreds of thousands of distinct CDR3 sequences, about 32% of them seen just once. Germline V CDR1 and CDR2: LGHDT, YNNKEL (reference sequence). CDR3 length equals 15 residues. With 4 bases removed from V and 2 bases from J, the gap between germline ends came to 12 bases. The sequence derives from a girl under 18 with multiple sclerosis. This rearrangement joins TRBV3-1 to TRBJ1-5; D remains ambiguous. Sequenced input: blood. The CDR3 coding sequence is TGTGCCAGCAGCCCAAATATGGCAGGCAATCAGCCCCAGCATTTT. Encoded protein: CASSPNMAGNQPQHF.